These T cell receptor beta chains were read from a single sample in a study of blood T cell repertoires in COVID-19. Profiled with immunoSEQ multiplex PCR; TCRdb holds only in-frame clones, not every one. The top ten clones hold around 5.2% of a sample with 250,000 or so clones, 75% to 85% of them seen once. Material: peripheral blood. Source of these receptors: a human donor in a cohort sampled during active COVID-19. Both conserved end residues are part of each CDR3. The D gene is left open where the match is weak. Size values are once, few and many counts, or a class for expanded clones, and some rows have none.

CDR3 DNA	CDR3 protein	clone size	V gene	J gene	D gene
TGTGCCAGCAGCCAAGAAGTGGGAGGCACAGATACGCAGTATTTT	CASSQEVGGTDTQYF	.	TRBV3-1/TRBV3-2	TRBJ2-3	.
TGTGCCAGCAGCCGGGACAGGGACACAGATACGCAGTATTTT	CASSRDRDTDTQYF	.	TRBV11-2	TRBJ2-3	TRBD1
TGCAGCGTTGAAGGGGCCTCCGGAACTTCTGGAAACACCATATATTTT	CSVEGASGTSGNTIYF	few	TRBV29-1	TRBJ1-3	.
TGTGCCACCAGTGATACTCCGGGACAGGGGGTCCACGAGCAGTACTTC	CATSDTPGQGVHEQYF	.	TRBV24-1	TRBJ2-7	TRBD1
TGTGCCTGGAGTAGGGTGAGGGCCTCCTACAATGAGCAGTTCTTC	CAWSRVRASYNEQFF	.	TRBV30	TRBJ2-1	.
TGTGCCAGCAGCCAAGACCCGGCAGGGTTGGGCACTGAAGCTTTCTTT	CASSQDPAGLGTEAFF	.	TRBV4-2	TRBJ1-1	.
TGTGCCAGCAGTACCCCGGACAGACTAACGAACACTGAAGCTTTCTTT	CASSTPDRLTNTEAFF	.	TRBV28	TRBJ1-1	.
TGTGCCAGCAGTTACACTAGCAGCACAGATACGCAGTATTTT	CASSYTSSTDTQYF	.	TRBV6-5	TRBJ2-3	.
TGCAGCGTTTACCGGGACAGGGCTGGGAATGAGCAGTTCTTC	CSVYRDRAGNEQFF	.	TRBV29-1	TRBJ2-1	TRBD1
TGTGCCAGCTCACTAGCGTCGAACACCGGGGAGCTGTTTTTT	CASSLASNTGELFF	.	TRBV18	TRBJ2-2	.
TGTGCCAGCAACAGGGGGGAGGGGACCTATGGCTACACCTTC	CASNRGEGTYGYTF	once	TRBV2	TRBJ1-2	TRBD1
TGTGCAAGTCGCTTAGCGCCGGTAGCTTCTACCTACGAGCAGTACTTC	CASRLAPVASTYEQYF	few	TRBV12-2	TRBJ2-7	.
TGTGCCAGCTCACCACCACAGATGAGCTCCTACAATGAGCAGTTCTTC	CASSPPQMSSYNEQFF	once	TRBV18	TRBJ2-1	.
TGTGCCATCAGTGAACCCAACAGTTCACCCCTCCACTTT	CAISEPNSSPLHF	.	TRBV10-3	TRBJ1-6	.
TGTGCCAGCAGCTTAGGGGACAGCCAGAGAGAGGAGCAGTTCTTC	CASSLGDSQREEQFF	few	TRBV7-6	TRBJ2-1	TRBD1